This is a list of T cell receptor beta chains from one sample in a study of T cells in localized non-small cell lung cancer. Data came from immunoSEQ multiplex PCR; TCRdb stores just in-frame clones and leaves some out. The sample carries about 59,000 clones, around nine tenths recorded once. The specimen comprised peripheral blood, sampled before any cancer treatment. Receptors were obtained from a man aged 35 to 70 with stage I squamous cell lung carcinoma. Each CDR3 is given with its conserved first and last residue. The D gene is left open where the match is weak.

>TRBD2|TRBV5-1|TRBJ2-5
CASSLVLAGDQETQYF
>-|TRBV4-2|TRBJ2-5
CASSQDRGGQETQYF
>TRBD2|TRBV9|TRBJ2-4
CASSVDPSGRGNIQYF
>-|TRBV4-3|TRBJ2-7
CASSQEGRPSYEQYF
>TRBD2|TRBV5-1|TRBJ2-1
CASSLAAGGGDEQFF
>-|TRBV30|TRBJ2-7
CAWRGRGGGEQYF
>-|TRBV7-2|TRBJ2-1
CASSLEVVLAYNEQFF
>-|TRBV5-4|TRBJ2-5
CASSLGAGRSGETQYF
>TRBD1|TRBV4-1|TRBJ2-7
CASSTRTGGYEQYF
>-|TRBV9|TRBJ2-5
CASSARIIPSETQYF
>TRBD1|TRBV5-1|TRBJ2-1
CASSSYGQAGNEQFF
>TRBD1|TRBV19|TRBJ1-5
CASRQGARQPQHF
>TRBD2|TRBV29-1|TRBJ2-7
CSGGLAGGNEQYF
>-|TRBV27|TRBJ1-1
CASSAGQFNTEAFF
>-|TRBV7-2|TRBJ2-7
CASSSGGEQYF
>-|TRBV19|TRBJ1-2
CASSIAPDTHGYTF
>-|TRBV7-2|TRBJ2-7
CASSLRRVSEQYF
>TRBD2|TRBV28|TRBJ2-1
CASSFPSGRAGDEQFF
>-|TRBV7-9|TRBJ2-1
CASSWDGQEEYNEQFF
>TRBD1|TRBV5-1|TRBJ2-5
CASSFTALTGSETQYF
>-|TRBV5-1|TRBJ2-7
CASSLAVSHSFYEQYF
>-|TRBV27|TRBJ1-1
CASRDTLNTEAFF
>-|TRBV7-2|TRBJ2-2
CASSREAVNTGELFF
>-|TRBV19|TRBJ1-3
CAINSGNTIYF
>TRBD2|TRBV6-1|TRBJ2-3
CASSDPSWRGREGDTQYF
>-|TRBV5-1|TRBJ1-1
CASSLRGRNTEAFF
>TRBD2|TRBV27|TRBJ2-2
CASSLDSSGTAGELFF
>TRBD1|TRBV7-6|TRBJ1-1
CASSLGQMNTEAFF
>TRBD1|TRBV13|TRBJ1-1
CASSLDRAEDTEAFF
>TRBD1|TRBV27|TRBJ2-7
CASSPGTGLNEQYF
>-|TRBV19|TRBJ2-7
CASKRTLGPTYEQYF
>-|TRBV27|TRBJ2-7
CASSLSPSTRDEQYF
>TRBD2|TRBV11-2|TRBJ2-7
CASSFGGTTYEQYF
>TRBD1|TRBV4-2|TRBJ2-7
CASSQAQGQGAYEQYF
>-|TRBV15|TRBJ1-4
CATSRDSVGEKLFF
>-|TRBV4-2|TRBJ2-1
CASSQEGQRSYNEQFF
>TRBD1|TRBV7-2|TRBJ2-3
CASSFRDRATDTQYF
>-|TRBV2|TRBJ2-1
CASERDGYNEQFF
>-|TRBV28|TRBJ1-2
CASTLQGSLGYTF
>-|TRBV6-1|TRBJ1-3
CASSETGRGTIYF
>-|TRBV5-6|TRBJ2-7
CASSLGGNSYEQYF
>-|TRBV19|TRBJ1-2
CASSPETVGYTF